A selection of T cell receptor beta chains follows, all from one sample in a study of identical twins. Each CDR3 protein is one row after TCRdb ran MiXCR on the 5' RACE reads. The top ten hold 0.25% to 0.3% of the sample, which has 1.5 million to 2 million distinct CDR3 sequences, 25% to 35% seen once. The sample was cord blood. The receptors come from a newborn girl in good health. Each CDR3 is given without its conserved first and last residue. Fields, in order: D gene, V gene, clone size, J gene, CDR3 protein. D genes are given only for firm matches. Clone size is not always given. Where it is, it says once, few, many or a class for expanded clones.

d_call: -
v_call: TRBV14
clone_size: -
j_call: TRBJ1-4
cdr3_aa: ASSPARWREKLF

d_call: TRBD2
v_call: TRBV25-1
clone_size: -
j_call: TRBJ2-7
cdr3_aa: ACSERLAVHSYEQY

d_call: -
v_call: TRBV20-1
clone_size: -
j_call: TRBJ2-5
cdr3_aa: SARDRAGETQY

d_call: -
v_call: TRBV30
clone_size: few
j_call: TRBJ1-2
cdr3_aa: AWRLDGLYGYT

d_call: -
v_call: TRBV7-9
clone_size: -
j_call: -
cdr3_aa: ARQEIRDGASEQY

d_call: -
v_call: TRBV7-6
clone_size: -
j_call: TRBJ1-1
cdr3_aa: ASSLGQSSSNTEAF

d_call: -
v_call: TRBV7-9
clone_size: few
j_call: TRBJ1-4
cdr3_aa: ASSPNLRAATNEKLF

d_call: TRBD1
v_call: TRBV2
clone_size: many
j_call: TRBJ1-5
cdr3_aa: ASTLDRGNQPQH

d_call: TRBD2
v_call: TRBV29-1
clone_size: -
j_call: TRBJ2-3
cdr3_aa: SVEVAGGTDTQY

d_call: TRBD2
v_call: TRBV20-1
clone_size: few
j_call: TRBJ2-1
cdr3_aa: SARDSTSVYNEQF

d_call: -
v_call: TRBV19
clone_size: few
j_call: TRBJ1-1
cdr3_aa: ASSMRVNTEAF

d_call: TRBD1
v_call: TRBV6-6
clone_size: few
j_call: TRBJ1-6
cdr3_aa: ASRPQGGNSPLH

d_call: -
v_call: TRBV2
clone_size: -
j_call: TRBJ1-2
cdr3_aa: ASSVGGGFDYGYT

d_call: TRBD2
v_call: TRBV12-3/TRBV12-4
clone_size: -
j_call: TRBJ2-1
cdr3_aa: ASSLEPLAGVSGEQF

d_call: -
v_call: TRBV20-1
clone_size: few
j_call: TRBJ2-3
cdr3_aa: SARSGGSGDTQY

d_call: -
v_call: TRBV7-6
clone_size: few
j_call: TRBJ2-3
cdr3_aa: ASSLARVETDTQY

d_call: -
v_call: TRBV12-3/TRBV12-4
clone_size: few
j_call: TRBJ2-1
cdr3_aa: ASSAGLVYNEQF

d_call: -
v_call: TRBV4-1
clone_size: -
j_call: TRBJ2-1
cdr3_aa: ASSQEFGVWQF

d_call: -
v_call: TRBV20-1
clone_size: -
j_call: TRBJ1-2
cdr3_aa: SGTTVNYGYT

d_call: TRBD2
v_call: TRBV3-1
clone_size: few
j_call: TRBJ2-3
cdr3_aa: ASSRYTSGGDSRSSTDTQY

d_call: TRBD2
v_call: TRBV6-1
clone_size: -
j_call: TRBJ2-5
cdr3_aa: ASFASGGETQY

d_call: TRBD1
v_call: TRBV6-1
clone_size: -
j_call: -
cdr3_aa: ASRGTGYNEQY

d_call: -
v_call: TRBV29-1
clone_size: many
j_call: TRBJ2-7
cdr3_aa: SVESAYEQY

d_call: -
v_call: TRBV12-3/TRBV12-4
clone_size: -
j_call: TRBJ2-7
cdr3_aa: ASRLRTASYEQY

d_call: -
v_call: TRBV9
clone_size: few
j_call: TRBJ2-1
cdr3_aa: ASSVGGRQFSYNEQF

d_call: -
v_call: TRBV12-3/TRBV12-4
clone_size: few
j_call: TRBJ1-2
cdr3_aa: ASSWAGAGYT

d_call: -
v_call: TRBV5-4
clone_size: few
j_call: TRBJ2-2
cdr3_aa: ASSLYTTGELF

d_call: -
v_call: TRBV4-2
clone_size: -
j_call: -
cdr3_aa: ASSQGPGGSVDEQY

d_call: -
v_call: TRBV6-1
clone_size: -
j_call: TRBJ2-3
cdr3_aa: ASLQPKGITDTQY

d_call: -
v_call: TRBV25-1
clone_size: -
j_call: TRBJ2-3
cdr3_aa: ASSERTVNRDTQY

d_call: TRBD1
v_call: TRBV7-7
clone_size: -
j_call: TRBJ2-3
cdr3_aa: ASSFSQGDTDTQY

d_call: TRBD1
v_call: TRBV10-2
clone_size: -
j_call: TRBJ2-7
cdr3_aa: ASSVAGTVSYEQY

d_call: -
v_call: TRBV29-1
clone_size: few
j_call: TRBJ2-2
cdr3_aa: SAWTANTGELF

d_call: -
v_call: TRBV20-1
clone_size: -
j_call: TRBJ1-5
cdr3_aa: SARPGLGSNQPQH

d_call: TRBD1
v_call: TRBV20-1
clone_size: -
j_call: TRBJ2-4
cdr3_aa: SGTGYKNIQY

d_call: TRBD2
v_call: TRBV20-1
clone_size: few
j_call: TRBJ2-5
cdr3_aa: SASPTSGGSSQETQY

d_call: -
v_call: TRBV13
clone_size: -
j_call: TRBJ2-6
cdr3_aa: ASSLGLKGSYSGANVLT

d_call: -
v_call: TRBV28
clone_size: -
j_call: TRBJ2-7
cdr3_aa: ASTWGGPYYNEQY

d_call: TRBD2
v_call: TRBV20-1
clone_size: -
j_call: TRBJ2-7
cdr3_aa: SATGRTTGYEQY

d_call: TRBD1
v_call: TRBV9
clone_size: few
j_call: TRBJ1-2
cdr3_aa: ASSHPGGSNYGYT

d_call: -
v_call: TRBV7-2
clone_size: -
j_call: TRBJ2-1
cdr3_aa: AGSLYPSSNGQF

d_call: -
v_call: TRBV10-1
clone_size: few
j_call: TRBJ1-1
cdr3_aa: ASRIPNTEAF

d_call: -
v_call: TRBV9
clone_size: -
j_call: TRBJ1-4
cdr3_aa: ASSVGPLGEKLF

d_call: -
v_call: TRBV10-1
clone_size: -
j_call: TRBJ1-1
cdr3_aa: ASSALHISNTEAF

d_call: -
v_call: TRBV2
clone_size: many
j_call: TRBJ2-7
cdr3_aa: ASMRDSTYEQY

d_call: -
v_call: TRBV12-3/TRBV12-4
clone_size: -
j_call: TRBJ1-1
cdr3_aa: ASSQRESTEAF

d_call: -
v_call: TRBV6-6
clone_size: -
j_call: TRBJ2-3
cdr3_aa: ASSYGPNTDMQY

d_call: -
v_call: TRBV20-1
clone_size: few
j_call: TRBJ1-2
cdr3_aa: SARDPPGEGYGYT

d_call: TRBD1
v_call: TRBV10-3
clone_size: -
j_call: TRBJ1-6
cdr3_aa: AIKDGTEARGVLH

d_call: -
v_call: TRBV5-6
clone_size: -
j_call: TRBJ1-1
cdr3_aa: ASRPISQVDTEAF

d_call: -
v_call: TRBV6-5
clone_size: -
j_call: TRBJ2-3
cdr3_aa: ASSSPGTYTQY

d_call: -
v_call: TRBV4-1
clone_size: -
j_call: TRBJ2-5
cdr3_aa: ASSQPLTSRENEQY

d_call: TRBD2
v_call: TRBV6-1
clone_size: few
j_call: TRBJ2-3
cdr3_aa: ASTEGRGSGRFTDTQY

d_call: -
v_call: TRBV28
clone_size: -
j_call: TRBJ2-1
cdr3_aa: ASTFLQGFWSRNDQF

d_call: TRBD1
v_call: TRBV20-1
clone_size: -
j_call: TRBJ2-1
cdr3_aa: SATSAGTGVNEQF